This TCR beta chain was captured by sequencing in a study of blood T cell repertoires in COVID-19. Assay: immunoSEQ multiplex PCR; the TCRdb copy retains only in-frame clones and omits some. Of about 160,000 clones in the sample, around 81% are singletons; the top ten hold 13%. This TCR was recovered from a man aged 70 or older who had recovered from COVID-19. Specimen: peripheral blood.

Here the CDR3 reads CASSPDRSRGNTIYF. CDR3 in DNA: TGTGCCAGCAGTCCTGACAGGTCGAGGGGAAACACCATATATTTT. The V and J genes are TRBV28 and TRBJ1-3, with D possibly being TRBD1 (6 bases). In germline, CDR1 is MDHEN, CDR2 SYDVKM. The CDR3 length is 15 residues. With 5 bases removed from V and 4 bases from J, the gap between germline ends came to 15 bases.